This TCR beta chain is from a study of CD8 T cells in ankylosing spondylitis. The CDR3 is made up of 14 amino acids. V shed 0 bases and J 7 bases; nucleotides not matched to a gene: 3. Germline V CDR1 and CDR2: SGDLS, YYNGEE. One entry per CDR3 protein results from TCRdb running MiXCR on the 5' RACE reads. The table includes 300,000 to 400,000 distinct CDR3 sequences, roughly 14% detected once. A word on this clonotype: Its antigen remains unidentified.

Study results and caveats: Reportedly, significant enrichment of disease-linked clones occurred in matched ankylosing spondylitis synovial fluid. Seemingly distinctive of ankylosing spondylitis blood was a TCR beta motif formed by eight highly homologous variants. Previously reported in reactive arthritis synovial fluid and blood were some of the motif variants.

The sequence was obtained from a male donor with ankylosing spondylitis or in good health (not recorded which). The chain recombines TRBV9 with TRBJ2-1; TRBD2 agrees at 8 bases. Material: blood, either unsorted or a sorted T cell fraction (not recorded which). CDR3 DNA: TGTGCCAGCAGCGTAGAGGGACTAGGGAATGAGCAGTTCTTC. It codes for CASSVEGLGNEQFF. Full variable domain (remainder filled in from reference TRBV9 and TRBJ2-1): DSGVTQTPKHLITATGQRVTLRCSPRSGDLSVYWYQQSLDQGLQFLIQYYNGEERAKGNILERFSAQQFPDLHSELNLSSLELGDSALYFCASSVEGLGNEQFFGPGTRLTVL.